This TCR beta chain was recovered during a study of T and B cells in COVID-19 patients. Multiplex PCR with BIOMED2 TRB-A/B primer pools amplified TRB rearrangements. TCRdb itself ran the multiplex PCR reads through MiXCR, one entry per CDR3 protein. The table records about 4,100 distinct CDR3 sequences, approximately 25% of them present only once. Trimming removed 7 bases from V and 7 bases from J, with 19 bases in between. Germline values: CDR1 MNHEY, CDR2 SVGEGT. This CDR3 has 14 amino acids. Study findings and constraints: Exclusive to the recovered cohort were some 2,500 TCR clusters, over 25 of them with low generation probability. Highly clonal in active COVID-19, TRB repertoires exceeded healthy-donor diversity and richness at recovery. Symptomatic-phase blood samples from mildly ill patients and early samples from severe cases were scarce. No sequencing was yet done of CD4+, regulatory or CD8+ subsets, or of SARS-CoV-2-responsive or tetramer+ sorted cells.

Within the sample, this clonotype is medium-sized. The antigen remains unidentified. Each TRB amplification used about 220-500 ng of genomic DNA from blood. The chain links TRBV6-2 or TRBV6-3 to TRBJ2-5, with D possibly being TRBD1 (6 bases). The source is a human donor with active COVID-19. Sequenced input: blood. The CDR3 reads CASNGGARGGTQYF. CDR3 in DNA: TGTGCCAGCAACGGAGGAGCGAGAGGGGGGACCCAGTACTTC.